A selection of T cell receptor beta chains follows, all from one sample in a study of cytomegalovirus exposure and HLA in healthy donors. Data came from immunoSEQ multiplex PCR; TCRdb stores just in-frame clones and leaves some out. The table lists more than 200,000 clones, just under 70% of them singletons, with 2.6% in the top ten. The sequenced material came from PBMCs. The receptor source for this set is a man aged 35-49 years in good health and CMV-seropositive. Both conserved end residues are part of each CDR3. D genes are given only for firm matches. Rows give clone size only sometimes, using once, few, many, or a class for an expanded clone.

d_call,v_call,j_call,clone_size,cdr3_nt,cdr3_aa
NA,TRBV19,TRBJ1-2,NA,TGTGCCAGTAGTCGAGGATCCAACTATGGCTACACCTTC,CASSRGSNYGYTF
TRBD1,TRBV6-1,TRBJ2-1,NA,TGTGCCAGCAGTGAAGACAGGGGCTATTACAATGAGCAGTTCTTC,CASSEDRGYYNEQFF
TRBD1,TRBV5-4,TRBJ2-7,NA,TGTGCCAGCAGCCCCGGAGACAGGGTAGGTAGCGAGCAGTACTTC,CASSPGDRVGSEQYF
TRBD1,TRBV6-5,TRBJ2-7,NA,TGTGCCAGCAGTTACCTTCGACAGGGTACTGGCTACGAGCAGTACTTC,CASSYLRQGTGYEQYF
TRBD1,TRBV12-5,TRBJ2-5,NA,TGTGCTAGTGGTTTGGGACAACAGGGGGCGGGTGAGACCCAGTACTTC,CASGLGQQGAGETQYF
TRBD1,TRBV19,TRBJ1-1,NA,TGTGCCAGTAGTAATACAGGGGAAACTGAAGCTTTCTTT,CASSNTGETEAFF
NA,TRBV5-6,TRBJ1-6,NA,TGTGCCAGCAGCTTGAGTACAGGCCGTGGGAATTCACCCCTCCACTTT,CASSLSTGRGNSPLHF
NA,TRBV6-1,TRBJ1-1,NA,TGTGCCAGCAGTGAAAGCGGCACTGAAGCTTTCTTT,CASSESGTEAFF
TRBD1,TRBV6-1,TRBJ1-3,few,TGTGCCAGCAGTCCACACAGGGGCTCTGGAAACACCATATATTTT,CASSPHRGSGNTIYF
NA,TRBV29-1,TRBJ2-3,NA,TGCAGCGTTGCCCGGGGGGCCACCACAGATACGCAGTATTTT,CSVARGATTDTQYF